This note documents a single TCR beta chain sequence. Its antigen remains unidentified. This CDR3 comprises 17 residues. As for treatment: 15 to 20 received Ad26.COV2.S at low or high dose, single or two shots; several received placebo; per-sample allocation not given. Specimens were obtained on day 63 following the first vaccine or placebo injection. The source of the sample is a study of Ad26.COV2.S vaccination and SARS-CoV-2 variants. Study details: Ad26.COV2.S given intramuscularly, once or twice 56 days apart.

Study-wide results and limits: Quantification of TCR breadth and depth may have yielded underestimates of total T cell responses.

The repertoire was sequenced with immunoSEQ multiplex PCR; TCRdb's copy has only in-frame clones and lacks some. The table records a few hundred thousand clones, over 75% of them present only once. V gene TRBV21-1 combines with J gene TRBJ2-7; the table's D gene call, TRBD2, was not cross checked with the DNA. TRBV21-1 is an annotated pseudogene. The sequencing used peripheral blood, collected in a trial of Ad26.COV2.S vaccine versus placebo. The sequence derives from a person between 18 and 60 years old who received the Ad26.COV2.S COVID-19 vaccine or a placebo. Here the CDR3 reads CASSQRALAGDWCEQYF. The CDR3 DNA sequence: TGTGCCAGCAGCCAGAGGGCGCTAGCGGGAGACTGGTGCGAGCAGTACTTC.